This passage covers 5 T cell receptor beta chains from one sample sequenced in a study of blood T cell repertoires in COVID-19. Profiling relied on immunoSEQ multiplex PCR, and the TCRdb table lists in-frame clones only, not all of them. The sample consists of 250,000 to 300,000 clones, around four fifths of them appearing once. Sequences were obtained from PBMCs or T cells enriched from blood (not recorded which). These receptors were taken from a man aged 25-45 years with acute COVID-19.

The chain carries TRBV11-2 and TRBJ2-1, with 11 nucleotides matching TRBD2. V shed 1 base and J 4 bases; nucleotides not matched to a gene: 6. CDR1 and CDR2 (germline): SGHAT, FQNNGV. This CDR3 has 17 residues. The CDR3 here is CASSLVPSGGQYNEQFF. DNA of the CDR3: TGTGCCAGCAGCTTAGTTCCTAGCGGGGGGCAATACAATGAGCAGTTCTTC.

The chain couples TRBV15 to TRBJ1-2; D is unclear. The CDR3 is made up of 14 amino acids. The V gene's germline CDR1 is LNHNV and CDR2 YYDKDF (reference sequence). V was trimmed by 2 bases and J by 8 bases, leaving 15 bases between them. The CDR3 coding sequence is TGTGCCACCAGCAGATCCCCCGGGTTGTACGGCTACACCTTC. As protein: CATSRSPGLYGYTF.

This clone was counted only a few times. This chain links TRBV11-2 with TRBJ2-3, with 7 bases that match TRBD1. Germline V gene lookup returns CDR1 SGHAT and CDR2 FQNNGV. The CDR3 runs to 14 residues. V shed 3 bases and J 7 bases; nucleotides not matched to a gene: 7. CDR3 amino acids: CASSFERGLYTQYF. In nucleotides, the CDR3 is TGTGCCAGCAGCTTTGAGAGGGGGCTATATACGCAGTATTTT. Full variable domain (outside the CDR3, taken from reference TRBV11-2 and TRBJ2-3): EAGVAQSPRYKIIEKRQSVAFWCNPISGHATLYWYQQILGQGPKLLIQFQNNGVVDDSQLPKDRFSAERLKGVDSTLKIQPAKLEDSAVYLCASSFERGLYTQYFGPGTRLTVL.

The CDR3 reads CASNQDSPTEAFF. The CDR3 DNA follows: TGTGCCAGCAACCAGGACAGTCCCACTGAAGCTTTCTTT. The chain couples TRBV6-5 to TRBJ1-1; TRBD1 might be the D (6 bases). Germline lookup yields CDR1 MNHEY and CDR2 SVGAGI. The CDR3 has 13 residues. Trimming removed 7 bases at V and 4 bases at J, with 13 bases between.

The chain couples TRBV28 to TRBJ1-2; 8 bases are a match to TRBD1. V shed 6 bases and J 0 bases; nucleotides not matched to a gene: 3. The CDR3 consists of 14 residues. The germline gives CDR1 MDHEN, CDR2 SYDVKM. In DNA, the CDR3 is TGTGCCAGCAGCCGGACAGGGCCTAACTATGGCTACACCTTC. The encoded protein is CASSRTGPNYGYTF.